One and the same sample provided the 32 T cell receptor beta chains below, sequenced in a study of CD8 T cells in ankylosing spondylitis. TCRdb re-analysed the 5' RACE reads in MiXCR, keeping a single row per CDR3 protein. This sample has fewer than 180,000 distinct CDR3 sequences, with around 45% found just once. Source material: synovial fluid, either unsorted or a sorted T cell fraction (not recorded which). The receptors were gathered from a male donor with ankylosing spondylitis.

A few counts support this clonotype. This sequence joins TRBV5-1 and TRBJ2-3, with 9 bases identical to TRBD1. V shed 3 bases and J 3 bases; nucleotides not matched to a gene: 5. CDR3 length equals 15 residues. Germline V gives CDR1 SGHRS, CDR2 YFSETQ. CDR3 sequence reads: CASSCRDRETDTQYF. The DNA for the CDR3 is TGCGCCAGCAGCTGCCGGGACAGGGAGACAGATACGCAGTATTTT.

The J gene is TRBJ2-7, the V gene TRBV13; D not certain. V was cut by 6 bases and J by 3 bases, with 9 bases left in between. The V gene's germline CDR1 is PRHDT and CDR2 FYEKMQ (reference sequence). CDR3 length: 12 residues. Written as DNA, the CDR3 is TGTGCCAGCAGTTTACAGAACTACGAGCAGTACTTC. This translates into CASSLQNYEQYF.

Points on this clonotype: Germline and junction disagree at one end, which may indicate a read error. CDR3 sequence (DNA): TGTGCCAGCAGTTTAGGGGACCCGGGACCATTTAACTTC. Translating it yields CASSLGDPGPFNF. The genes are TRBV28 and TRBJ2-7, with D possibly being TRBD1 or TRBD2 (5 bases each). CDR1 is MDHEN, CDR2 SYDVKM, per germline. This CDR3 region has 13 residues.

The chain links TRBV5-6 to TRBJ2-3; either TRBD1 or TRBD2 may supply D (5 bases each). Trimming took off 0 bases at V and 1 base at J, with 15 bases between the two ends. This CDR3 contains 17 residues. Looked up from germline, CDR1 is SGHDT and CDR2 is YYEEEE. CDR3 bases: TGTGCCAGCAGCTTGGCGGGGCTGGGGGACGGCACAGATACGCAGTATTTT. Translation gives CASSLAGLGDGTDTQYF.

This clonotype has a count of ten or more. The chain combines TRBV5-6 with TRBJ2-4, with D unresolved. This CDR3 is 16 amino acids long. Germline lookup yields CDR1 SGHDT and CDR2 YYEEEE. V was shortened by 0 bases and J by 0 bases, with 10 bases between the two germline ends. The CDR3 nucleotides read TGTGCCAGCAGCTTGGGGGCAGGCCTAGCCAAAAACATTCAGTACTTC. It is translated as CASSLGAGLAKNIQYF.

As concerns this clonotype: Germline is not matched at one junction end, which may reflect a read error. The V gene is TRBV12-3 or TRBV12-4, the J gene TRBJ2-1, with TRBD2 identical over 9 bases. The CDR3 spans 14 residues. CDR3 in DNA: TGTGCCAGCAGTTTAGTTGGCGGGGGGGGCGAGCCGTTCTTC. It encodes CASSLVGGGGEPFF.

The chain recombines TRBV5-6 with TRBJ1-1; tentatively, D is TRBD1 (6 bases). Trimming shortened V by 4 bases and J by 1 base, and 11 bases separated the two germline ends. Germline V gene data show CDR1 as SGHDT and CDR2 as YYEEEE. The CDR3 has 14 residues. CDR3 sequence (DNA): TGTGCCAGCAGCCGGCTGACAGGGAACACTGAAGCTTTCTTT. It yields the protein CASSRLTGNTEAFF.

This clonotype has just a few counts. J is TRBJ1-2 and V is TRBV28; perhaps TRBD1 as D (5 bases). CDR1 and CDR2 from the germline V gene are MDHEN and SYDVKM. The CDR3 is 15 amino acids. The germline V and J ends were trimmed by 7 bases and 6 bases, with 21 bases remaining between them. The CDR3 DNA is TGTGCCAGCAAATTGTCCGGGGCCCTAGTGGATGGCTACACCTTC. The encoded protein is CASKLSGALVDGYTF.

This clonotype was recorded many times. The chain couples TRBV27 to TRBJ2-7; possible D gene TRBD1, 5 bases. V lost 6 bases, J lost 7 bases, and 10 bases lay in between. CDR1 MNHEY and CDR2 SMNVEV come from the germline V gene (reference sequence). This CDR3 contains 11 residues. CDR3 residues: CASSLGHEQYF. CDR3 nucleotides: TGTGCCAGCAGCCTGGGGCATGAGCAGTACTTC.

This chain links TRBV4-1 with TRBJ2-4, with no clear D. Germline lookup yields CDR1 MGHRA and CDR2 YSYEKL. V lost 0 bases and J 9 bases, leaving 18 bases between the germline ends. The CDR3 runs 16 residues. CDR3 protein: CASSQDSFSSISIQYF. CDR3 coding DNA: TGCGCCAGCAGCCAAGATTCTTTTAGCAGTATCAGCATTCAGTACTTC.

The chain has TRBV10-2 and TRBJ2-1; weak D call: TRBD2 (7 bases). Germline V gene lookup returns CDR1 WSHSY and CDR2 SAAADI. Trimming left V 2 bases short and J 7 bases short, with 24 bases between. The CDR3 has 18 residues. In nucleotides, the CDR3 is TGCGCCAGCAGTGAGAGGGGGGAGGGGCGGGGGCCCCTTAATGAGCAGTTCTTC. Translating gives CASSERGEGRGPLNEQFF.

This clonotype has a single count. V gene TRBV5-1 combines with J gene TRBJ1-1; D remains unclear. Germline values: CDR1 SGHRS, CDR2 YFSETQ. The CDR3 is 14 residues long. V lost 4 bases to trimming and J lost 4 bases, with 14 bases between them. As DNA, the CDR3 is TGCGCCAGCAGCCCGGACGATTTCTTCACTGAAGCTTTCTTT. This sequence encodes CASSPDDFFTEAFF.

CDR3 in DNA: TGTGCCAGCAGCCCAGGGGTCCTCGTCTCTGGAAACACCATATATTTT. Translated: CASSPGVLVSGNTIYF. The J gene is TRBJ1-3, the V gene TRBV7-2; a weak D match, TRBD1 (6 bases). Trimming stripped 5 bases from V and 0 bases from J, with 14 bases between. The germline V gene encodes CDR1 SGHTA and CDR2 FQGNSA. This CDR3 comprises 16 residues. The entire variable domain, with the rest obtained from reference TRBV7-2 and TRBJ1-3, is as follows: GAGVSQSPSNKVTEKGKDVELRCDPISGHTALYWYRQSLGQGLEFLIYFQGNSAPDKSGLPSDRFSAERTGGSVSTLTIQRTQQEDSAVYLCASSPGVLVSGNTIYFGEGSWLTVV.

This chain joins TRBV6-2 or TRBV6-3 and TRBJ2-3; 7 bases match TRBD1. J gave up 2 bases and V 0 bases, and 8 bases lay outside the gene matches. The CDR3 length is 17 residues. Germline V gene data show CDR1 as MNHEY and CDR2 as SVGEGT. For the CDR3, the DNA is TGTGCCAGCAGTTACTCGACAGGGAGCTCCCTCACAGATACGCAGTATTTT. This gives the protein CASSYSTGSSLTDTQYF.

This clonotype has only a few counts. The V call is TRBV24-1, the J call TRBJ1-5, with 7 nucleotides matching TRBD1. The CDR3 sequence is 13 residues long. CDR1 and CDR2 from the germline V gene are KGHDR and SFDVKD. CDR3: CGRGGHGNQPQHF. CDR3 bases: TGTGGAAGAGGGGGCCATGGTAATCAGCCCCAGCATTTT.

The gene calls are TRBV28 and TRBJ2-1; D is perhaps TRBD2 (6 bases). Per germline, CDR1 MDHEN and CDR2 SYDVKM. The V end was cut by 7 bases, the J end by 2 bases, with 15 bases between. The CDR3 sequence is 15 residues long. The CDR3 loop is CASTRDSRPYNEQFF. The CDR3 nucleotides read TGTGCCAGCACCCGGGACTCAAGACCCTACAATGAGCAGTTCTTC.

The rearrangement uses TRBV5-1 and TRBJ2-1; D gene uncertain. Trimming cost V 4 bases and J 8 bases, with 19 bases left between them. The V gene's germline CDR1 is SGHRS and CDR2 YFSETQ. The CDR3 is 15 residues long. Here the CDR3 reads CASSSVPSSLYEQFF. CDR3 nucleotides: TGCGCCAGCAGCAGTGTTCCTAGTAGTTTGTATGAGCAGTTCTTC. The variable domain in full, with the rest retrieved from reference TRBV5-1 and TRBJ2-1, is KAGVTQTPRYLIKTRGQQVTLSCSPISGHRSVSWYQQTPGQGLQFLFEYFSETQRNKGNFPGRFSGRQFSNSRSEMNVSTLELGDSALYLCASSSVPSSLYEQFFGPGTRLTVL.

There are a few counts of this clonotype. The chain uses TRBV6-2 or TRBV6-3 and TRBJ2-7; unclear D gene. The V gene lost 2 bases and the J gene lost 5 bases, with 13 bases spanning the gap. The CDR3 is made up of 14 amino acids. Per germline, CDR1 MNHEY and CDR2 SVGEGT. The chain's CDR3 is CASSYEEGPHEQYF. In DNA form, the CDR3 reads TGTGCCAGCAGTTACGAGGAAGGGCCCCACGAGCAGTACTTC.

The chain has TRBV28 and TRBJ1-4, with 8 bases aligning to TRBD1. The trim removed 6 bases at V and 0 bases at J, leaving 9 bases unmatched. This CDR3 contains 17 residues. Looked up from germline, CDR1 is MDHEN and CDR2 is SYDVKM. CDR3 sequence (DNA): TGTGCCAGCAGCACGGGACAGGTTCCTTCAACTAATGAAAAACTGTTTTTT. This codes for CASSTGQVPSTNEKLFF.

There are a few counts of this clonotype. The chain links TRBV7-2 to TRBJ2-1, with 8 bases identical to TRBD1. This CDR3 has 12 residues. V shed 5 bases and J 10 bases; nucleotides not matched to a gene: 4. Germline CDR1 reads SGHTA; CDR2 reads FQGNSA. The CDR3 region is CASSPGGKEQFF. The CDR3 DNA sequence: TGTGCCAGCAGCCCAGGGGGCAAGGAGCAGTTCTTC.

The rearrangement uses TRBV12-3 or TRBV12-4 and TRBJ2-4; TRBD2 is a possible D gene (6 bases). The CDR3 contains 14 residues. The ends were cut back, 3 bases at V and 12 bases at J, with 18 bases in the middle. The CDR3 DNA follows: TGTGCCAGCAGTTTGGTTAGCGGACGAATCAATCAGTACTTC. It specifies CASSLVSGRINQYF.

V is TRBV7-9 and J is TRBJ1-5; tentative D call: TRBD1 (6 bases). Trimming took off 2 bases at V and 5 bases at J, with 10 bases between the two ends. Germline lookup yields CDR1 SEHNR and CDR2 FQNEAQ (reference sequence). This CDR3 has 14 amino acids. For the CDR3, the DNA is TGTGCCAGCAGCTTAACGGGGGGCTATCAGCCCCAGCATTTT. It specifies CASSLTGGYQPQHF.

The rearrangement joins TRBV12-3 or TRBV12-4 to TRBJ1-4; the D gene is possibly TRBD1 (5 bases). Trimming cost V 6 bases and J 7 bases, with 18 bases left between them. This CDR3 comprises 15 residues. CDR3 nucleotides: TGTGCCAGCAGCAAAGACCTGACGGGGGGTGAAAAACTGTTTTTT. Residues: CASSKDLTGGEKLFF.

CDR3: CAISDRRDPSSYNEQFF. The CDR3 DNA is TGTGCCATCAGTGACCGTCGGGATCCCAGCTCCTACAATGAGCAGTTCTTC. J is TRBJ2-1 and V is TRBV10-3, with D possibly being TRBD2 (5 bases). The germline V gene has CDR1 ENHRY and CDR2 SYGVKD. This CDR3 spans 17 amino acids. V lost 3 bases and J lost 0, with 15 bases in between.

This CDR3 reads CASSLVGDGTEAFF. DNA of the CDR3: TGTGCCAGCAGCTTAGTGGGGGATGGCACTGAAGCTTTCTTT. This rearrangement joins TRBV7-6 to TRBJ1-1, with a weak D call TRBD1 (5 bases). Germline CDR1 is SGHVS and CDR2 is FNYEAQ. The CDR3 runs to 14 residues. Trimming pared 1 base from V and 4 bases from J, leaving 10 bases between.

V gene TRBV12-3 or TRBV12-4 combines with J gene TRBJ2-7; TRBD1 agrees at 7 bases. The CDR3 loop spans 17 amino acids. The V and J ends lost 5 bases and 4 bases, in that order; junction bases with no gene match: 17. The CDR3: CASSPLVTVGRGYEQYF. DNA for the CDR3: TGTGCCAGCAGTCCTCTCGTTACGGTCGGCAGGGGGTACGAGCAGTACTTC.

The V call is TRBV12-3 or TRBV12-4, the J call TRBJ2-3; D unresolved. Deletions cut 7 bases from V and 0 bases from J, with 11 bases between. The CDR3 runs to 14 residues. The CDR3 sequence: CASTPVLSTDTQYF. The CDR3, as DNA: TGTGCCAGCACCCCCGTCCTTAGCACAGATACGCAGTATTTT.

The chain links TRBV12-3 or TRBV12-4 to TRBJ2-2; D remains unclear. V shed 1 base and J shed 8 bases, with 8 bases lying between them. CDR3 size: 13 residues. The CDR3 protein is CASSLVRTGELFF. CDR3 sequence (DNA): TGTGCCAGCAGTTTAGTCAGGACGGGGGAGCTGTTTTTT.

This clonotype was observed many times. The V call is TRBV2, the J call TRBJ2-7; D is tentatively TRBD1 or TRBD2 (7 bases each). This CDR3 is 14 amino acids long. Per germline, CDR1 SNHLY and CDR2 FYNNEI. The germline V and J ends were trimmed by 5 bases and 2 bases, with 13 bases remaining between them. CDR3 nucleotides: TGTGCCAGCAGTAGGGCAGGGGGGGCCTACGAGCAGTACTTC. Translated: CASSRAGGAYEQYF.

Written as DNA, the CDR3 is TGTGCCAGCAGCCAGCGGGGGGACTTCACCTACGAGCAGTACTTC. This translates into CASSQRGDFTYEQYF. The chain has TRBV6-1 and TRBJ2-7; 9 bases align to TRBD2. The V gene end was trimmed by 6 bases and the J gene end by 2 bases; junction bases not matched to a gene: 8. The V gene's germline CDR1 is MNHNS and CDR2 SASEGT. The CDR3 spans 15 residues.

In this sample, this clonotype turned up a few times. The chain recombines TRBV4-2 with TRBJ2-7, with TRBD2 matching 10 bases. Per the germline V gene, CDR1 is LGHNA and CDR2 is YNFKEQ. The CDR3 runs to 16 residues. Trimming at V came to 4 bases and at J to 7 bases, leaving 13 bases not matched to a gene. Here the CDR3 DNA reads TGTGCCAGCAGCCTCGAACTAGCGGGATCTTTCCCAGAGCAGTACTTC. Translation: CASSLELAGSFPEQYF.

The chain carries TRBV28 and TRBJ2-4; 7 bases map to TRBD1. Trimming removed 5 bases from V and 1 base from J; junction bases left unmatched: 8. CDR3 length: 16 amino acids. Germline-derived CDR1 and CDR2 are MDHEN and SYDVKM. The CDR3 DNA is TGTGCCAGCAGTCCCACAGGGGATTGGGCCAAAAACATTCAGTACTTC. Encoded protein: CASSPTGDWAKNIQYF.